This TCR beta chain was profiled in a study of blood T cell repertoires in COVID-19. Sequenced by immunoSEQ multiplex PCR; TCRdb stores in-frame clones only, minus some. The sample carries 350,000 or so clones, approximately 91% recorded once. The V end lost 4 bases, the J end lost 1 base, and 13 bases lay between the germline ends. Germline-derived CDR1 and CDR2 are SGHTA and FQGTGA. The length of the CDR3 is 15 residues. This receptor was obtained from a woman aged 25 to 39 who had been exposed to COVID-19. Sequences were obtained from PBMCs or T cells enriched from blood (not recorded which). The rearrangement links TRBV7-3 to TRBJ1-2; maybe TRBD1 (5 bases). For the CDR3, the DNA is TGTGCCAGCAGCTCCTTCTCGGGGGTTAACTATGGCTACACCTTC. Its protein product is CASSSFSGVNYGYTF. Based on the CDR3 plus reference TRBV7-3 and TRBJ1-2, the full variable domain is GAGVSQTPSNKVTEKGKYVELRCDPISGHTALYWYRQSLGQGPEFLIYFQGTGAADDSGLPNDRFFAVRPEGSVSTLKIQRTERGDSAVYLCASSSFSGVNYGYTFGSGTRLTVV.